Sequencing of this T cell receptor beta chain was carried out in a study of shared T cell receptors in the human thymus. TCRdb's copy holds only in-frame clones and misses some; the assay was immunoSEQ multiplex PCR. The table has some 760,000 clones, 70% to 90% seen once. The CDR3 totals 16 residues. Germline V gene data show CDR1 as SGHDN and CDR2 as FVKESK. V lost 1 base, J lost 9 bases, and 14 bases stayed unmatched. These records were also assigned to another study, of human thymus T cells. As reported in that work: Resections were taken during corrective heart surgery, and the thymus tissue came from these. Gene usage for V and J segments appeared biased in thymic and blood repertoires. Related studies found that unrelated individuals share highly overlapping thymic repertoires.

What was sequenced was thymocytes. V and J are TRBV14 and TRBJ1-1, with TRBD1 matching over 7 bases. The TCR originated in a girl less than two years old with a congenital heart defect. Here the CDR3 reads CASSQAKTGEATKAFF. The CDR3 DNA reads TGTGCCAGCAGCCAAGCCAAAACAGGGGAGGCGACCAAAGCTTTCTTT. The whole variable domain, remainder taken from reference TRBV14 and TRBJ1-1, is EAGVTQFPSHSVIEKGQTVTLRCDPISGHDNLYWYRRVMGKEIKFLLHFVKESKQDESGMPNNRFLAERTGGTYSTLKVQPAELEDSGVYFCASSQAKTGEATKAFFGQGTRLTVV.